A selection of T cell receptor beta chains follows, all from one sample in a study of blood T cell repertoires in COVID-19. Generated by immunoSEQ multiplex PCR, the TCRdb table keeps only in-frame clones and is missing some. The sample consists of some 150,000 clones, around 86% of them appearing once. The sample consisted of peripheral blood. The receptors derive from a man in his fifties who had recovered from COVID-19. Both conserved end residues are part of each CDR3. Fields, in order: D gene, clone size, J gene, V gene, CDR3 DNA, CDR3 protein. D genes are given only for firm matches. The size of a clone is reported for some rows only, either as once, few or many, or as a class for expanded clones.

>.|.|TRBJ2-5|TRBV7-2
TGTGCCAGCAGCTCGCAAGCAGGACAAGAGACCCAGTACTTC
CASSSQAGQETQYF
>.|few|TRBJ1-6|TRBV6-5
TGTGCCAGCAGTTACCAAGACACCAGGAATTCACCCCTCCACTTT
CASSYQDTRNSPLHF
>.|.|TRBJ2-7|TRBV9
TGTGCCAGCAGCGTAGGTGGGCACTCCTACGAGCAGTACTTC
CASSVGGHSYEQYF
>TRBD2|.|TRBJ2-1|TRBV11-3
TGTGCCAGCAGCCAAAGGACTAGCGGGGGGACTCTCTCCTACAATGAGCAGTTCTTC
CASSQRTSGGTLSYNEQFF
>.|.|TRBJ2-2|TRBV3-1/TRBV3-2
TGTGCCAGCAGCCAGCAGGGGGGCCCCGGGGAGCTGTTTTTT
CASSQQGGPGELFF
>.|.|TRBJ1-6|TRBV6-5
TGTGCCAGCAGTTACGGCGGAGGGAATTCACCCCTCCACTTT
CASSYGGGNSPLHF
>.|few|TRBJ1-1|TRBV7-9
TGTGCCAGCACCCGGCCCCCAGGTAACACTGAAGCTTTCTTT
CASTRPPGNTEAFF
>.|.|TRBJ1-1|TRBV11-3
TGTGCCAGCAGCCTAGGGCAGGAGAACACTGAAGCTTTCTTT
CASSLGQENTEAFF
>TRBD1|.|TRBJ1-1|TRBV4-1
TGCGCCAGCAGCCTTGGACAGGCGAGCACTGAAGCTTTCTTT
CASSLGQASTEAFF
>TRBD2|.|TRBJ2-5|TRBV5-5
TGTGCCAGCAGCTTCTTGGGGAGGGGTGGGACCCAGTACTTC
CASSFLGRGGTQYF
>TRBD1|.|TRBJ2-7|TRBV5-1
TGCGCCAGCAGCTTAGGGACAGGGGGCTCCTACGAGCAGTACTTC
CASSLGTGGSYEQYF